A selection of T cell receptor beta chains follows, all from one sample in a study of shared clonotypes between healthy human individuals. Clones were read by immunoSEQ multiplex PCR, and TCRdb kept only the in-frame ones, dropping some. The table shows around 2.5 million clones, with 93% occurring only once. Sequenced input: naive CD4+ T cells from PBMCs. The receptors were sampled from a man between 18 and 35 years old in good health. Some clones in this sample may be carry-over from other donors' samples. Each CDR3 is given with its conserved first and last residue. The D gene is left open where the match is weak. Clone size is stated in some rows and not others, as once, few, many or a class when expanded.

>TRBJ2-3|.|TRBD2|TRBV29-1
CSVEAGTSGSPGTDTQYF
TGCAGCGTTGAGGCCGGGACTAGCGGGAGTCCTGGCACAGATACGCAGTATTTT
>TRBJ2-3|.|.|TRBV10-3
CAISPGLVALTDTQYF
TGTGCCATCAGTCCGGGTTTAGTCGCCCTCACAGATACGCAGTATTTT
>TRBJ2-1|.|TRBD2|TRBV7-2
CASSPIQGGREQFF
TGTGCCAGCAGCCCCATCCAGGGAGGGCGGGAGCAGTTCTTC
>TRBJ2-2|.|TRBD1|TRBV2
CASNTATGVATGELFF
TGTGCCAGCAACACTGCGACAGGGGTGGCCACCGGGGAGCTGTTTTTT
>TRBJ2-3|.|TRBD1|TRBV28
CASRRGQGHTDTQYF
TGTGCCAGCAGGCGAGGACAGGGGCACACAGATACGCAGTATTTT
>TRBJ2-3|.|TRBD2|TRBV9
CASSPTLGAGGVGKNTQYF
TGTGCCAGCAGCCCAACCCTGGGAGCGGGAGGGGTGGGGAAAAATACGCAGTATTTT
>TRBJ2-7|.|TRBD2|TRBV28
CASSSGTIEQYF
TGTGCCAGCAGTTCTGGGACTATCGAGCAGTACTTC
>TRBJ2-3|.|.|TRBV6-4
CASSDSRGSGTDTQYF
TGTGCCAGCAGTGACTCCAGGGGATCCGGCACAGATACGCAGTATTTT
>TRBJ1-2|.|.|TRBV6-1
CASSAQREIPNYGYTF
TGTGCCAGCAGTGCGCAGAGGGAAATCCCTAACTATGGCTACACCTTC
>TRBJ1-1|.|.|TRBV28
CASSLAWGTRVGEAFF
TGTGCCAGCAGTCTCGCCTGGGGTACCAGGGTTGGTGAAGCTTTCTTT
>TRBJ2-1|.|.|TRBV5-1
CASSFAVAYNEQFF
TGCGCCAGCAGCTTCGCGGTGGCGTACAATGAGCAGTTCTTC
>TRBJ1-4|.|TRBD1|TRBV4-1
CASSQQTGQAREKLFF
TGCGCCAGCAGCCAACAGACAGGGCAGGCTCGAGAAAAACTGTTTTTT
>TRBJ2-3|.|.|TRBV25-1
CASSERRATDTQYF
TGTGCCAGCAGTGAAAGGAGGGCCACAGATACGCAGTATTTT
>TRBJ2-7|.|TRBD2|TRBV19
CASSTGTSVSYEQYF
TGTGCCAGTAGTACCGGGACTAGCGTTTCCTACGAGCAGTACTTC
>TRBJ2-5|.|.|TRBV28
CASSPHGGQTKETQYF
TGTGCCAGCAGCCCCCATGGTGGGCAGACGAAAGAGACCCAGTACTTC
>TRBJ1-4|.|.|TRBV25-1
CASSGPWDEKLFF
TGTGCCAGCAGTGGCCCCTGGGACGAAAAACTGTTTTTT
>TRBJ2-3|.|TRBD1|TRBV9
CASSPRGDRGADTQYF
TGTGCCAGCAGCCCTCGAGGGGACAGGGGCGCAGATACGCAGTATTTT
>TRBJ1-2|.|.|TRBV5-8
CASSSNRRASNYGYTF
TGTGCCAGCAGCTCCAACCGCAGGGCATCTAACTATGGCTACACCTTC
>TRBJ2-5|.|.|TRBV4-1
CASSQGYRTGPQETQYF
TGCGCCAGCAGCCAAGGTTATCGGACGGGACCTCAAGAGACCCAGTACTTC
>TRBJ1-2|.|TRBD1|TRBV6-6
CASRQGAIGYTF
TGTGCCAGCCGGCAGGGGGCTATAGGCTACACCTTC
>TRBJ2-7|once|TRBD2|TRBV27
CASSPRPFLAGEVAYEQYF
TGTGCCAGCAGTCCTCGCCCTTTCTTGGCGGGAGAGGTCGCCTACGAGCAGTACTTC
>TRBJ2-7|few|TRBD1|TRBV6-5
CASSYRDRGVYEQYF
TGTGCCAGCAGTTACCGGGACAGGGGGGTCTACGAGCAGTACTTC
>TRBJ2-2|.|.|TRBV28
CASSFPRTGTGELFF
TGTGCCAGCAGTTTTCCCCGGACGGGCACCGGGGAGCTGTTTTTT
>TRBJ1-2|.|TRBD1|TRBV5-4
CASSVNRGNYGYTF
TGTGCCAGCAGCGTAAACAGGGGAAACTATGGCTACACCTTC
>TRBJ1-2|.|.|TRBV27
CASRGGLSNYGYTF
TGTGCCAGCAGGGGGGGCCTATCCAACTATGGCTACACCTTC
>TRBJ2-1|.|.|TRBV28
CASSLFGVSEQFF
TGTGCCAGCAGTTTATTCGGGGTGAGTGAGCAGTTCTTC
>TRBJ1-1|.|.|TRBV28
CASSVTRVEAFF
TGTGCCAGCAGTGTGACGCGGGTAGAGGCTTTCTTT
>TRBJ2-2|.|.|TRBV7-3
CASSLGGYNTGELFF
TGTGCCAGCAGCTTAGGCGGGTACAACACCGGGGAGCTGTTTTTT
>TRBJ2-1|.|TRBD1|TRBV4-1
CASSQDIRGSSYNEQFF
TGCGCCAGCAGCCAAGATATCAGGGGGAGCTCCTACAATGAGCAGTTCTTC
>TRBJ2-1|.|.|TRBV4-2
CASSQDHIVSYNEQFF
TGTGCCAGCAGCCAAGACCACATCGTGTCCTACAATGAGCAGTTCTTC
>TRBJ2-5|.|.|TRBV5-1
CASSPPRGETQYF
TGCGCCAGCAGCCCCCCCAGGGGAGAGACCCAGTACTTC
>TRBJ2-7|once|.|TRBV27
CASSSWPPAGEQYF
TGTGCCAGCAGTTCGTGGCCTCCCGCTGGCGAGCAGTACTTC
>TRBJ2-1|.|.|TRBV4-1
CASSLTRAGSSYNEQFF
TGCGCCAGCAGCCTCACCAGGGCAGGGAGCTCCTACAATGAGCAGTTCTTC
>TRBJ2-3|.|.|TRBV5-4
CASSLGDTDTQYF
TGTGCCAGCAGCCTCGGAGACACAGATACGCAGTATTTT
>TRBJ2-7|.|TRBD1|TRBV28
CASSSFGQGANYEQYF
TGTGCCAGCAGTTCCTTTGGACAGGGGGCTAACTACGAGCAGTACTTC
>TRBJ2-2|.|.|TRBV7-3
CASSLGSTGAGELFF
TGTGCCAGCAGCTTAGGGTCTACCGGGGCCGGGGAGCTGTTTTTT